This TCR beta chain was sequenced during a study of blood T cell repertoires in COVID-19. Some clones are missing from TCRdb's copy, which holds only in-frame ones; the method was immunoSEQ multiplex PCR. Here the sample spans approximately 140,000 clones, roughly 83% being singletons. The ends lost 4 bases at V and 2 bases at J; junction bases unmatched: 3. The germline V gene has CDR1 LNHDA and CDR2 SQIVND (reference sequence). This CDR3 is 14 amino acids long. This TCR came from a woman at least 80 years old with acute or convalescent COVID-19. The chain couples TRBV19 to TRBJ1-2; 8 bases agree with TRBD1. Source material: peripheral blood. This CDR3 is CASSTGQGNYGYTF. Here the CDR3 DNA reads TGTGCCAGTAGTACTGGACAGGGCAACTATGGCTACACCTTC. Full variable domain (rest looked up from reference TRBV19 and TRBJ1-2): DGGITQSPKYLFRKEGQNVTLSCEQNLNHDAMYWYRQDPGQGLRLIYYSQIVNDFQKGDIAEGYSVSREKKESFPLTVTSAQKNPTAFYLCASSTGQGNYGYTFGSGTRLTVV.